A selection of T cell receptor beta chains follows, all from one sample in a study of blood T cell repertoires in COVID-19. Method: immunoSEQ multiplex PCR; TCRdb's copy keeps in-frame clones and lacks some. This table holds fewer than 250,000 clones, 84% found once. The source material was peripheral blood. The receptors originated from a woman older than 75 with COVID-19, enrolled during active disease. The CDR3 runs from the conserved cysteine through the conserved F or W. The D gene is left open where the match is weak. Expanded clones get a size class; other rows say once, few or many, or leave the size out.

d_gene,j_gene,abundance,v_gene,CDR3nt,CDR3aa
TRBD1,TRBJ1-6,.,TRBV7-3,TGTGCCAGCAGCGTGATGCCCGGGACAGGGGCAGGTTCACCCCTCCACTTT,CASSVMPGTGAGSPLHF
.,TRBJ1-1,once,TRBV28,TGTGCCAGCACTATAGACAGGCGGACTGAAGCTTTCTTT,CASTIDRRTEAFF
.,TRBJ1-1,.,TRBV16,TGTGCCAGCAGCCAAACCGGGGGGGGGAGCACTGAAGCTTTCTTT,CASSQTGGGSTEAFF
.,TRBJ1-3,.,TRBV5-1,TGCGCCAGCAGCTTCGACAGCTCTGGAAACACCATATATTTT,CASSFDSSGNTIYF
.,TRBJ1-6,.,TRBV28,TGTGCCAGCAGTTTACGGCCAGGGAAGGGTTCACCCCTCCACTTT,CASSLRPGKGSPLHF
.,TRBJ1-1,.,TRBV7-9,TGTGCCAGCAGGCCACAGCAAAACACTGAAGCTTTCTTT,CASRPQQNTEAFF
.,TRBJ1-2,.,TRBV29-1,TGCAGCGTTGGGGAGGAGAGTGGCTACACCTTC,CSVGEESGYTF
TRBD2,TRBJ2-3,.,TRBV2,TGTGCCCGCACGGTTAGCGGGGGGGTAGATACGCAGTATTTT,CARTVSGGVDTQYF
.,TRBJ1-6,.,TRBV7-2,TGTGCCAGCAGTTTTCTCGTACAGGGTGCCCTCCACTTT,CASSFLVQGALHF
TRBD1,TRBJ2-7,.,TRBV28,TGTGCCAGCAGTACCCTGACAGGGGGCGTGCAGTACTTC,CASSTLTGGVQYF
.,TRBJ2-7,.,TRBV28,TGTGCCAGCACCCCTTACGGGGGGCAAGGGTACGAGCAGTACTTC,CASTPYGGQGYEQYF
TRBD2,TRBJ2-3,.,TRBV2,TGTGCCAGCAGGGGACTAGCGCGTAGCACAGATACGCAGTATTTT,CASRGLARSTDTQYF
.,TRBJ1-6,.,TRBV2,TGTGCCAGCAGCATCCTTAGTGGGGGGACGAATTCACCCCTCCACTTT,CASSILSGGTNSPLHF
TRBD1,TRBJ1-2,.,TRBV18,TGTGCCAGCTCACCTACAGGGGGGAGCTATGGCTACACCTTC,CASSPTGGSYGYTF
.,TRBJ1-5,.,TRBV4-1,TGCGCCAGCAGCCAAGTGCGGGGGAGCGGGGGGAATCAGCCCCAGCATTTT,CASSQVRGSGGNQPQHF
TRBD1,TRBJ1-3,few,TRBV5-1,TGCGCCAGCAGCGCGGACAGGACCGGAAACACCATATATTTT,CASSADRTGNTIYF
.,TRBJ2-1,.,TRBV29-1,TGCAGCGTCCGAAGGGGGGGTGGTGAGCAGTTCTTC,CSVRRGGGEQFF
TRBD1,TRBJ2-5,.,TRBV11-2,TGTGCCAGCAGCTTAAGAACGACAGGGATGAGGATGTTACAAGAGACCCAGTACTTC,CASSLRTTGMRMLQETQYF
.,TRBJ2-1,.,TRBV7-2,TGTGCCAGCAGCCCCCAGGGAGGTCTGTACAATGAGCAGTTCTTC,CASSPQGGLYNEQFF
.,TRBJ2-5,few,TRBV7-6,TGTGCCAGCAGCTTAAGCCCTCAAAGCGCGGGGGAGACCCAGTACTTC,CASSLSPQSAGETQYF
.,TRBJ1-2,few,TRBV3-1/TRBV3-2,TGTGCCAGCAGCCAAGATCCCCAGGGGAGTGGCTACACCTTC,CASSQDPQGSGYTF
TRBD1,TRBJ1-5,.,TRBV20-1,TGCAGTGCTAGTGTTGGCCAGGGGGTTAGCAATCAGCCCCAGCATTTT,CSASVGQGVSNQPQHF
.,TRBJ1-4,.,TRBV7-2,TGTGCCAGCAGCCCTAGACTAGCTGAAAAACTGTTTTTT,CASSPRLAEKLFF
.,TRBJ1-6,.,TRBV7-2,TGTGCCAGCAGCTTAGCGAGCCAGGGGTATTCACCCCTCCACTTT,CASSLASQGYSPLHF
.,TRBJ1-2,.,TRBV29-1,TGCAGCGCATTGGACACCCTTTATGGCTACACCTTC,CSALDTLYGYTF
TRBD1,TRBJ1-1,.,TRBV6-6,TGTGCCAGCAGTTACGACAGGGCTGGGAACACTGAAGCTTTCTTT,CASSYDRAGNTEAFF
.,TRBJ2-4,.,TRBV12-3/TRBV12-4,TGTGCCAGCGGCAGGGTGACGGACATTCAGTACTTC,CASGRVTDIQYF
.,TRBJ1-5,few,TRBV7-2,TGTGCCAGGCCCTGGGGGGTCAATAGCAATCAGCCCCAGCATTTT,CARPWGVNSNQPQHF